This T cell receptor (beta chain) was profiled in a study of response to subunit inactivated influenza vaccine. Study-wide points: The authors suggested that every seasonal influenza vaccination recruits few new T cells.

TCRdb reanalysed the RT-PCR reads using MiXCR and keeps one entry per CDR3 protein. The sample lists approximately 530,000 distinct CDR3 sequences; 6.5% to 8% were seen once. This CDR3 region has 15 residues. J gave up 4 bases and V 6 bases, and 9 bases lay outside the gene matches. This clonotype was seen ten or more times. The antigen is not known. The chain uses TRBV12-3 or TRBV12-4 and TRBJ2-1; TRBD1 matches at 7 bases. The source of this sequence is a man between 50 and 75 years old who received an inactivated influenza vaccine. Sequenced here: PBMCs from blood, sampled roughly 24 months after vaccination. CDR3 DNA: TGTGCCAGCAGCCCACGGACAGGAGAGTACAATGAGCAGTTCTTC. Protein: CASSPRTGEYNEQFF.